The present T cell receptor (beta chain) was sequenced within a study of T cells after posttransplantation cyclophosphamide (dated by TCRdb to between 2015 and 2016). For context, the study as a whole: Using TRB sequencing, the study followed how the T cell repertoire rebuilt after myeloablative bone marrow transplantation with posttransplantation cyclophosphamide given as GVHD prophylaxis. Because TRA and TRB clonality correlated tightly in 9 samples, later TCR analyses were limited to TRB. Blood from all 34 PTCy patients who had 1-year posttransplant specimens underwent TRB sequencing. Samples from approximately 40 PTCy-treated patients and 16 related bone marrow donors of those patients were subjected to antigen receptor sequencing. Public TRB sequences were searched against a database of over 3,600 sequences associated with responses to pathogens, tumor antigens, self-antigens and alloantigens. TRB sequencing was also done on up to about 3 additional blood samples from 2 to 5.2 years after transplant in 3 patients, and on pretransplant blood from 4 patients.

Genomic DNA was the input for TRB sequencing, which was run either with the immunoSEQ assay at survey resolution or with the hsTCRB kit. The paper's processing steps were these. Initial read processing used immunoSEQ software, and repertoire analyses used the LymphoSeq R package. Clonality was computed as 1 minus normalized Shannon entropy; Gini coefficient was also calculated for each TRB dataset. Phenotypes of unsorted samples were inferred by mapping TRB sequences from sorted subsets of the recipient or donor onto unsorted samples of the same recipient. In its TCRdb copy, this immuneACCESS table keeps in-frame sequences only and misses some clones. Where compared with another copy, unresolved V genes explain less than half of these, and the others have no known cause. From that table come the V and J calls and clone size; the DNA was used to work out D and trimming. The sample table records just over 15,000 clones; roughly 80% of these occur just once. Around 5% of the sample comes from the top ten.

General study outcomes and caveats: Donor-recipient similarity was low at 1-2 months but increased during the first year, and donor CD8+ memory clones often dominated later blood repertoires. Across 45 or so patients, TRB clonality was highly associated with recipient CMV seropositivity and CMV reactivation, and PTCy diversity was similar to diversity in CNI/methotrexate controls. The TRB repertoires of T cells infiltrating skin or GI tract showed only limited overlap with the TRB repertoires of T cells in blood.

The CDR3 covers 15 residues, taking in both the cysteine and the phenylalanine. The CDR3 DNA has 45 bases and is translated from base 1. CDR1 and CDR2 (SGHTS, YDEGEE) derive from the germline V gene. V is reduced by 0 bases and J by 10 bases, leaving a spacing of 16 bases between them. This clone was found a few times. What antigen it recognizes has not been identified. No much larger clone exists at a distance of one base, and base qualities are not known. The control group consisted of ten to eleven patients who received myeloablative marrow transplants with methotrexate plus a calcineurin inhibitor and who were sampled 1 year after transplant. Peripheral blood and bone marrow mononuclear cells were isolated by Ficoll-Hypaque density centrifugation and were cryopreserved.

This TCR derives from a male patient aged 18 to 35 who received an allogeneic stem cell transplant from a related donor, was CMV-positive, and had no GVHD. In transplant recipients, some T cells may be of donor rather than host origin. This chain is built from TRBV5-8 and TRBJ1-4; TRBD1 could be the D gene, as 5 bases match. The sequencing used PBMCs, collected 350 to 400 days after allogeneic stem cell transplant with calcineurin inhibitor and methotrexate. The CDR3: CASSLAEDILRKLFF. The DNA reads as follows: TGTGCCAGCAGCTTGGCCGAGGACATCTTGCGAAAACTGTTTTTT.